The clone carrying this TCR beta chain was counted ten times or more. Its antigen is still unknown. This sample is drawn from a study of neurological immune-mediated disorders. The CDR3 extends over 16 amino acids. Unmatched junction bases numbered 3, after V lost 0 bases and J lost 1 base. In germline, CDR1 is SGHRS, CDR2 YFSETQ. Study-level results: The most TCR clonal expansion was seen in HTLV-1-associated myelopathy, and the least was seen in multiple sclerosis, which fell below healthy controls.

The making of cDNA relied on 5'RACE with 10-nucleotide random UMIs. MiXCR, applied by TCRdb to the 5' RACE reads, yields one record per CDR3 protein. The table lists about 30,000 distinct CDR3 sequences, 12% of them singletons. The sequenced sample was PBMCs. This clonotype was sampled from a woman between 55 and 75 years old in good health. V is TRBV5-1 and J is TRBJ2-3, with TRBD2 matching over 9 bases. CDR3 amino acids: CASSLGSSGGTDTQYF. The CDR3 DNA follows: TGCGCCAGCAGCTTGGGGTCTAGCGGGGGCACAGATACGCAGTATTTT.